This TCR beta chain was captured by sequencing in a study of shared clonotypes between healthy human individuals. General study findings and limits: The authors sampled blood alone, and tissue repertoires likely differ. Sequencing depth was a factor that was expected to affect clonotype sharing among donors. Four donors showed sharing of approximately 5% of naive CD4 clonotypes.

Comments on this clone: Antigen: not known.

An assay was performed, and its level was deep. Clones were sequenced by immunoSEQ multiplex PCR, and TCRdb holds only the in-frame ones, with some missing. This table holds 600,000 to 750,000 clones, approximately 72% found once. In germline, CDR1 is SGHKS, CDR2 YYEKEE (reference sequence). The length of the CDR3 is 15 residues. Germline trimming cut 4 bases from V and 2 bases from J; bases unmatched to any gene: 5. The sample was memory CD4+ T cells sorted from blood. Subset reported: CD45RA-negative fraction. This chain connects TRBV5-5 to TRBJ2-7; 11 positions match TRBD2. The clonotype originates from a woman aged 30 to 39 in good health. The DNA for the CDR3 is TGTGCCAGCAGCCAGGGACTAGCGGTTACCTACGAGCAGTACTTC. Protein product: CASSQGLAVTYEQYF.